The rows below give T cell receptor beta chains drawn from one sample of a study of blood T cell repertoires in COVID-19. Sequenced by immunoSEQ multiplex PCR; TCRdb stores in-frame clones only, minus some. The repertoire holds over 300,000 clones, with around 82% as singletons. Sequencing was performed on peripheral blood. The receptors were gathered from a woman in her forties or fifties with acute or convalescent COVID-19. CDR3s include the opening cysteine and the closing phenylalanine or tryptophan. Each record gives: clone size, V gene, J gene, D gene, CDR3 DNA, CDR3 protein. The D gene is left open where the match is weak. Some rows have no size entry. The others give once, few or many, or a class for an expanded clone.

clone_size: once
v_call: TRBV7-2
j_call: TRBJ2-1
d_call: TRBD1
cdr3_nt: TGTGCCAGCAGCTCCACCGGGACAGGGGCCAATGAGCAGTTCTTC
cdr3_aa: CASSSTGTGANEQFF

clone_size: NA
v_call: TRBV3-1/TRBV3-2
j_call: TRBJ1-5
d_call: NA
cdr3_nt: TGTGCCAGCAGCCAGTTGGACAACTATCAGCCCCAGCATTTT
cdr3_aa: CASSQLDNYQPQHF

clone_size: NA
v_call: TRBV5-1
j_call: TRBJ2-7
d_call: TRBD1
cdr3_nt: TGCGCCAGCAGCCCTGGTACAGGGGTCGAGCAGTACTTC
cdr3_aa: CASSPGTGVEQYF

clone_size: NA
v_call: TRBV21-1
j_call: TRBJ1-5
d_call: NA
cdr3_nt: TGTGCCAGCATTCAGCAAGGGGGAAACAATCAGCCCCAGCATTTT
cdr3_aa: CASIQQGGNNQPQHF

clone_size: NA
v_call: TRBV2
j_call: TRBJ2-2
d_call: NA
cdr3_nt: TGTGCCAGCAGGCAGGACAGGAACACCGGGGAGCTGTTTTTT
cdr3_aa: CASRQDRNTGELFF

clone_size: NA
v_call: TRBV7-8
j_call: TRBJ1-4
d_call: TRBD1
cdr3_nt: TGTGCCAGCAGCTTTGACAGGGTTGGGGAAAAACTGTTTTTT
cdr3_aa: CASSFDRVGEKLFF

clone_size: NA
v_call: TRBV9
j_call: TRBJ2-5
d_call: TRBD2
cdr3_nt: TGTGCCAGCAGCGCGGGACTAGCGGAAGAGACCCAGTACTTC
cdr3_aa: CASSAGLAEETQYF

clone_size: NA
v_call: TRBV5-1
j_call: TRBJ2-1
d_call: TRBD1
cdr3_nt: TGCGCCAGCAGCCCGGAGGCCGGGACAGCATACAATGAGCAGTTCTTC
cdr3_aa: CASSPEAGTAYNEQFF

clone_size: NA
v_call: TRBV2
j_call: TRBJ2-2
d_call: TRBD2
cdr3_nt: TGTGCCAGCAGTGAATTAGCGGGGGGGAGCACCGGGGAGCTGTTTTTT
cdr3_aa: CASSELAGGSTGELFF

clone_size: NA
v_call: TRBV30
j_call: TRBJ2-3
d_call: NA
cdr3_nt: TGTGCCTGGGAGGAGTCTGACGCGCAGTATTTT
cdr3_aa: CAWEESDAQYF

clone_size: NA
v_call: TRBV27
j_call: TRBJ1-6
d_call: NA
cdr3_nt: TGTGCCAGCAGTTTCGACCGTTGGGCAGGATCACCCCTCCACTTT
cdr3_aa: CASSFDRWAGSPLHF

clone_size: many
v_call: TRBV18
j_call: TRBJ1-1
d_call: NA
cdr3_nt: TGTGCCAGCTCACTAGGACAGACCTCCAACACTGAAGCTTTCTTT
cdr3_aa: CASSLGQTSNTEAFF

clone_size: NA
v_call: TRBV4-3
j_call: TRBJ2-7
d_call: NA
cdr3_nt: TGCGCCAGCAGCCCAGCCCCTTCGGGGACCTACGAGCAGTACTTC
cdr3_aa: CASSPAPSGTYEQYF

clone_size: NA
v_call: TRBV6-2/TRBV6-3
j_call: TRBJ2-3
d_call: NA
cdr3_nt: TGTGCCAGCAGTTATAAAGATACGCAGTATTTT
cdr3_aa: CASSYKDTQYF

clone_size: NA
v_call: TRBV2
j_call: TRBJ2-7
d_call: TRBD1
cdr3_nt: TGTGCCAGCAGAAGGGACAGCTCCTACGAGCAGTACTTC
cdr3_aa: CASRRDSSYEQYF

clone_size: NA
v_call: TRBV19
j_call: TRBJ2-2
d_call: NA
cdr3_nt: TGTGCCAGTATCAGGACAGCGAACACCGGGGAGCTGTTTTTT
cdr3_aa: CASIRTANTGELFF

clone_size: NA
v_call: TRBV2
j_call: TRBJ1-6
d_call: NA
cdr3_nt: TGTGCCAGCAGAGACGAAACCGGGGTGAGGAATTCACCCCTCCACTTT
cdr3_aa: CASRDETGVRNSPLHF

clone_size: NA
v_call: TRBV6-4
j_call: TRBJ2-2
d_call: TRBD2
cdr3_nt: TGTGCCAGCAGTGTTGTGCTAGCGGGGGCCAACACCGGGGAGCTGTTTTTT
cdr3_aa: CASSVVLAGANTGELFF

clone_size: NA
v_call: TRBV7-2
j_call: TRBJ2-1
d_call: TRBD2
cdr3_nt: TGTGCCAGCAGCTTAACCCTAGCGGGAGTCTACAATGAGCAGTTCTTC
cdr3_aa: CASSLTLAGVYNEQFF

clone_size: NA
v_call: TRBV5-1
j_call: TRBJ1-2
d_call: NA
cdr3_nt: TGCGCCAGCAGCTTGGAACCAGGGTGGCTCTCTAACTATGGCTACACCTTC
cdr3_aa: CASSLEPGWLSNYGYTF

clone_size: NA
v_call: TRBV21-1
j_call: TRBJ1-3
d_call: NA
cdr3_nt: TGTGCCAGCAGCAAAGCGGGACTGAGGGGAAACACCATATATTTT
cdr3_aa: CASSKAGLRGNTIYF

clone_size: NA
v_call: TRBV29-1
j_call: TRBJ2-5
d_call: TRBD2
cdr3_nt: TGCAGCGTTGAAGATCCTAGCGGAACAGAGACCCAGTACTTC
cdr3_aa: CSVEDPSGTETQYF

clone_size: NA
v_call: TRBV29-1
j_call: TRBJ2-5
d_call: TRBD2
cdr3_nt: TGCAGCGTTGCATCCGGGACTAGCCGAGAGACCCAGTACTTC
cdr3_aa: CSVASGTSRETQYF

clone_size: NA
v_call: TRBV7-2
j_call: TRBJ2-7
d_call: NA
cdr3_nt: TGTGCCAGCAGCTTAGGAGACAGTCGCAACGAGCAGTACTTC
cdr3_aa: CASSLGDSRNEQYF

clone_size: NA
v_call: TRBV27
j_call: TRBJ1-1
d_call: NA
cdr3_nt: TGTGCCAGCAGACCCCTCGGGGATACTGAAGCTTTCTTT
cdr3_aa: CASRPLGDTEAFF

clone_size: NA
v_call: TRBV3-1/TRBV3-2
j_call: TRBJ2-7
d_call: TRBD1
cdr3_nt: TGTGCCAGCAGCCTTCTGAAGGTCCAGGGGGCAGAGCAGTACTTC
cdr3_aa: CASSLLKVQGAEQYF

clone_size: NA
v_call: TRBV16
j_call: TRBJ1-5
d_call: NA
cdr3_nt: TGTGCCAGCAGCCAATCTAGAGATAGCAATCAGCCCCAGCATTTT
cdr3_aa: CASSQSRDSNQPQHF